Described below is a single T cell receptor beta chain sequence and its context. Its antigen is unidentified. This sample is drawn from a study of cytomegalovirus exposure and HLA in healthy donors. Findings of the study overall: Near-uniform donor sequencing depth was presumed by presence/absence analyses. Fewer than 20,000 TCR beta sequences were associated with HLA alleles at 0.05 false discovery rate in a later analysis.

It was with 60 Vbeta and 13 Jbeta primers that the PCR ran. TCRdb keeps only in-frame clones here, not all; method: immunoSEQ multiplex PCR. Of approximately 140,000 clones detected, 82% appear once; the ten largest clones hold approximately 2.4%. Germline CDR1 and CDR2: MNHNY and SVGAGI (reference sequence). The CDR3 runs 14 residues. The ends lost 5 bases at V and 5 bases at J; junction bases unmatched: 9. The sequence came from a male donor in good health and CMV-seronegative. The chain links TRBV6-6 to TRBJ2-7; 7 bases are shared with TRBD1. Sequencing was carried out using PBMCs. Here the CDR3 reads CASSVQGPLDEQYF. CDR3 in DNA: TGTGCCAGCAGTGTACAGGGGCCCTTGGACGAGCAGTACTTC.